These 5 T cell receptor beta chains originate from one sample sequenced in a study of blood T cells in healthy people across ages. Primed by a sample-barcoded 5' primer and a J-beta primer mix, a second PCR proceeded for 7 to 11 cycles. A single record per CDR3 protein comes from TCRdb applying MiXCR to the 5' RACE reads. The sample lists about 560,000 distinct CDR3 sequences; around 27% were seen once. These same data were also listed under a study on T cells of mothers and their children.

What was sequenced was blood. The source is a boy between 2 and 10 years old in good health.

CDR3 in DNA: TGTGCCAGCAGTTTATCGGGGCTTGGGCGGCCGGGGCGGGAGACCCAGTACTTC. Its protein is CASSLSGLGRPGRETQYF. This sequence joins TRBV27 and TRBJ2-5; TRBD1 or TRBD2 may be the D gene (5 bases each). V dropped 0 bases and J dropped 5 bases, with 22 bases sitting between them. CDR3 length: 18 residues. Per germline, CDR1 MNHEY and CDR2 SMNVEV (reference sequence).

V and J are TRBV20-1 and TRBJ2-5; no reliable D call. Per germline, CDR1 DFQATT and CDR2 SNEGSKA (reference sequence). Trimming took 3 bases from V and 1 from J, leaving 9 bases between them. The CDR3 loop spans 13 amino acids. The CDR3 DNA follows: TGCAGTGCTAGGGAACGGACCCAAGAGACCCAGTACTTC. The encoded protein is CSARERTQETQYF.

This clonotype occurred once. The chain joins TRBV5-1 to TRBJ1-1, with TRBD1 matching 9 bases. Per the germline V gene, CDR1 is SGHRS and CDR2 is YFSETQ. This CDR3 has 15 residues. The trim removed 7 bases at V and 0 bases at J, leaving 7 bases unmatched. This chain's CDR3 is CASGLGQGLNTEAFF. CDR3 nucleotide sequence: TGCGCCAGCGGCCTTGGACAGGGGCTGAACACTGAAGCTTTCTTT.

This clonotype has a handful of counts. This rearrangement joins TRBV20-1 to TRBJ2-7; 10 bases map to TRBD2. Germline CDR1 and CDR2: DFQATT and SNEGSKA (reference sequence). V lost 5 bases to trimming and J lost 2 bases; unmatched junction nucleotides: 6. The CDR3 is made up of 14 amino acids. In nucleotides, the CDR3 is TGCAGTGCTCTATTAGCGGGAGGTGCCTACGAGCAGTACTTC. This encodes CSALLAGGAYEQYF.

This clonotype was observed a few times. The CDR3 DNA reads as TGTGCCAGCAGTTCTTTCAGCTTCCACAATGAGCAGTTCTTC. It yields the protein CASSSFSFHNEQFF. This chain joins TRBV27 and TRBJ2-5; D remains ambiguous. The closer fit of TRBJ2-1 to the DNA end suggests the J call may be wrong. The CDR3 extends over 14 amino acids. CDR1 is MNHEY and CDR2 is SMNVEV in the germline V gene (reference sequence).